Described below is a single T cell receptor beta chain sequence and its context. Its matching antigen is unknown. The data originate from a study of vaccination and CD4 T cells after COVID-19. Cultured CD4+ T cell DNA underwent sequencing with the Oncomine TCR Beta short-read assay. TCRdb independently ran MiXCR on the PCR reads; one entry per CDR3 protein. The data show approximately 12,000 distinct CDR3 sequences, under 35% seen once. Regarding treatment: roughly 11-day PBMC culture with coronavirus spike peptide pools or control peptides (ViraFEST assay). V was pared by 7 bases and J by 5 bases, with 7 bases of the junction left unmatched. The CDR3 runs 15 residues. Per germline, CDR1 MNHNS and CDR2 SASEGT.

The sequence came from a human donor who had recovered from COVID-19. This chain joins TRBV6-1 and TRBJ2-2; 10 bases are shared with TRBD2. Source: CD4+ T cells from blood, cultured in vitro, taken after SARS-CoV-2 vaccination. The CDR3 coding sequence is TGTGCCAGCACCCTAGGACTAGCGGCGACCGGGGAGCTGTTTTTT. Encoded protein: CASTLGLAATGELFF.